A selection of T cell receptor beta chains follows, all from one sample in a study of tumor and adjacent non-tumor tissue in lung cancer. TCRdb analysed the multiplex PCR reads with MiXCR anew, one entry per CDR3 protein. The sample lists fewer than 85,000 distinct CDR3 sequences, around 85% occurring once. The material sequenced was lung tumor tissue. These receptors all stem from a woman in her forties or fifties with non-small cell lung cancer. Each CDR3 is given with its conserved first and last residue. The D gene is left open where the match is weak. Size is stated for part of the rows, as once, few or many counts, or as a class when the clone is expanded.

size,V,D,J,DNA,CDR3
once,TRBV6-5,-,TRBJ1-6,TGTGCCACCAGTTACACGACAGGAGAGGACTCACCCCTCCTCTTT,CATSYTTGEDSPLLF
-,TRBV7-9,-,TRBJ1-2,TGTACCAGCAGCTTAGCCGCAGGGAGGGGCTACACCTTC,CTSSLAAGRGYTF
-,TRBV6-1,-,TRBJ2-1,TGTGCCAGCACTGGGATTCTATACAATGAGCAGTTCTTC,CASTGILYNEQFF
-,TRBV11-2,-,TRBJ2-2,TGTGCCAGCAGTCCTAGCGTGAGGGCCCACACTGGGGAACTGTTTTTT,CASSPSVRAHTGELFF
once,TRBV12-3/TRBV12-4,-,TRBJ2-6,TGTGCCGGCACGCTGAGGGGGGGCGGTGGCGCCAACGTCCTGACTTTC,CAGTLRGGGGANVLTF
-,TRBV11-2,-,TRBJ2-7,TGTGCCAGCAGCCAATGGGCAAGCGGTTCCTACGAGCAGTACTTC,CASSQWASGSYEQYF
-,TRBV20-1,-,TRBJ2-2,TGCAGTGCTATAGGTCCGGAAGGGGGCGACACCGGGGGGCTGTTTTTT,CSAIGPEGGDTGGLFF
many,TRBV6-2/TRBV6-3,-,TRBJ2-1,TGTGCCAGCGCGAAACGCAACAATGAGCAGTTCTTC,CASAKRNNEQFF
-,TRBV20-1,TRBD2,TRBJ2-1,TGCAGAGCTAGAGATACCGACGTAGGGGGACTAGCGGAATACAGTGAGCAGTTCTTC,CRARDTDVGGLAEYSEQFF
-,TRBV12-5,TRBD1,TRBJ2-3,TGTGCTAGTGGACAGACAGGGGGCTCAGATATGCAGTATTTT,CASGQTGGSDMQYF
-,TRBV20-1,-,TRBJ2-1,TGCAGTGCGGAACTTAGCGCGAGCTCCTACAATGAGCAGTCCTTC,CSAELSASSYNEQSF
-,TRBV20-1,TRBD2,TRBJ2-1,TGCAGAGCCGGGACTAGCGGGGCCTACAATGAGCAGTTCTTC,CRAGTSGAYNEQFF
many,TRBV4-2,TRBD2,TRBJ2-1,TGTGCCAGCAGCCAACGGGGACTAGCGGGAGGGCCCTCCTACAATGAGCAGTTCTTC,CASSQRGLAGGPSYNEQFF
-,TRBV5-4,-,TRBJ1-2,TGTGCCAGCAGTCCAGACGGGGGGCCCTATGGCTACACCTTC,CASSPDGGPYGYTF
-,TRBV6-1,-,TRBJ2-1,TGTGCAAGCAGTGAAGAGGGCGTGATGTCCTACAATGAGCAGTTCTTC,CASSEEGVMSYNEQFF